This T cell receptor (beta chain) was captured by sequencing in a study of blood T cell repertoires in COVID-19. At the level of the study: The United States, Italy and Spain supplied acute and convalescent COVID-19 samples. Sources were T cells, B-cell-depleted T cells, or PBMCs; the material itself was cDNA or gDNA.

Germline CDR1 and CDR2: MNHEY and SVGAGI. Trimming pared 2 bases from V and 0 bases from J, leaving 7 bases between. This CDR3 comprises 14 residues. Study processing details: Amplification with reference gene primers provided the estimates of nucleated cell counts. Measured with immunoSEQ multiplex PCR; TCRdb has only the in-frame clones, and not every one. V, J and clone size are those of that table, while D and trimming were read from the DNA. Found here are fewer than 120,000 clones, 70% to 90% of them singletons; the top ten hold 4.8%. The sequence was obtained from a human donor in a cohort sampled during active COVID-19. J is TRBJ1-2 and V is TRBV6-5, with no clear D. The sequencing sample was made of peripheral blood. CDR3: CASSYRPANYGYTF. The CDR3 DNA reads TGTGCCAGCAGTTACCGTCCAGCTAACTATGGCTACACCTTC.